This T cell receptor (beta chain) comes out of a study of shared clonotypes between healthy human individuals (dated by TCRdb to 2020 to 2021). About the investigation overall: The cohort comprised a couple of women and three men aged 18 to 49 years. For each donor, CD4 naive and CD4 memory were each given three plates, CD8 naive was given two plates, and CD8 memory was given one plate. To estimate repertoire size and how much clonotypes are shared between individuals, the study performed deep sequencing of blood TCR repertoires from five healthy adults. Different laboratories and diverse techniques were used to prepare libraries and sequence TCR repertoires, to increase sequencing depth and limit assay-specific biases. Leukapheresis yielded between about 0.8 and 8.9 billion PBMCs per donor. Results the study describes overall, beyond this receptor: Naive subsets generally had larger estimated clonotype richness than memory subsets. Sampling was limited to blood, and TCR repertoires in tissue likely differ from TCR repertoires in blood. Compared with non-shared clonotypes, the clonotypes found in all four sorted-subset donors had higher generation probabilities. Based on pairwise subsampling, the degree of clonotype sharing among donors was expected to be affected by sequencing depth. Even with the large sequencing depth, rarefaction of the sorted-subset datasets indicated that sequencing was incomplete. About 5% of naive CD4, 3.5% of naive CD8, approximately 2% of memory CD4, and 0.35% to 0.5% of memory CD8 clonotypes were shared across several donors. The small number of donors limited the genetic and exposure-history diversity represented.

Notes on this clone: Its specific antigen is unknown. No per-base quality is available; no much larger clone lies one base away.

Using the deep immunoSEQ assay, multiplex PCR amplified TCR CDR3 regions from genomic DNA. Extracted genomic DNA from each cell subset was spread evenly across all wells of several immunoSEQ 96-well plates, with each plate serving as a replicate. For sorted subsets, around 200 ng genomic DNA, equal to 30,000 to 35,000 T cell genomes, was loaded into each replicate PCR. Purified libraries were measured with a Qubit 3.0 fluorometer, size-checked on a Bioanalyzer 2100, and measured again with the KAPA Library Quantification kit. Every immunoSEQ 96-well plate was sequenced on a separate single-read 150-cycle Illumina NextSeq 550 flow cell. In the source study's methods: Because the immunoSEQ output included only junctional sequences and no quality scores, the filtering could not be the same as the filtering used for full-length reads. To assign V/J genes and CDR3, sequences were annotated against IMGT germline references using PyIR, a Python wrapper for IgBLAST v1.9. Any read was removed if the V/J assignment was weak (E-value above 1e-6), the CDR3 was missing, or the read contained stop codons, out-of-frame junctions, or ambiguous translated residues. V3J clonotypes were defined as sequences sharing the same inferred V gene, J gene, and CDR3 amino acid sequence. To compute the percentage overlap between repertoires, the number of shared unique clonotypes was divided by the size of the smaller repertoire. Three approaches were used to assess repertoire richness: RTK rarefaction, the Chao1 estimator, and Recon v2.1 estimates of unobserved clonotypes. OLGA was used to compute generation probabilities for all TCRbeta clonotypes that the gDNA method yielded from several donors. Entries here come from immuneACCESS through TCRdb and include only in-frame sequences with V and J called. Some clones fail to appear in such tables; in the studies checked, an unresolved V gene covers under half of the shortfall, and the cause of the remainder is unknown. V, J and clone size are taken as reported in that table, and D and trimming were inferred from the DNA itself. The sample table contains around 1,900,000 clones; only one count was recorded for 80% to 95% of them. About 1.7% of the sample is held by the ten biggest clonotypes.

The CDR3 goes from the cysteine to the phenylalanine over 16 residues. Only the CDR3 DNA stays, 48 bases, in frame from base 1. CDR1 and CDR2 were assigned from the germline V gene as MNHEY and SVGAGI. The junction carries 12 bases between V and J, which are trimmed by 0 bases and 0 bases respectively. CD8 naive samples were CD45RO-negative cells positively selected for CCR7, giving a CD45RA+CCR7+ population that excluded TemRA cells. Donors were healthy HIV-negative adults with no recently reported acute infections or vaccinations. Every donor was a Caucasian adult residing in Nashville, Tennessee, USA. Blood was obtained by leukapheresis, after which PBMCs were separated by Ficoll-Histopaque density gradient centrifugation and cryopreserved in liquid nitrogen vapor phase. Analytical flow cytometry was used to check the purity and quantity of each magnetically sorted T cell population. Genomic DNA was isolated from each sorted fraction and quantified by UV absorbance on a Nanodrop 2000c.

This TCR came from a man aged 18 to 35 in good health. Some clones in this sample may be carry-over from other donors' samples. The sequencing input was naive CD8+ T cells from PBMCs. This specimen's cell subset or site label, per the study, means: CD45RA+CCR7+. The rearranged segments are TRBV6-5 and TRBJ2-7; perhaps TRBD1 is the D gene, with 6 bases matching. The DNA reads as follows: TGTGCCAGCAGTTACTCCTCCGGGACAAACTCCTACGAGCAGTACTTC. Its protein product is CASSYSSGTNSYEQYF.